These 5 T cell receptor beta chains were all obtained from the same sample, sequenced in a study of T-cell memory formation after mild COVID-19. TCRdb analysed the 5' RACE reads with MiXCR anew, one entry per CDR3 protein. The sample has 310,000 or so distinct CDR3 sequences, more than 15% seen once. Material: PBMCs or a T cell subset sorted from them (not recorded which). The receptors stem from a man younger than 30 who had mild COVID-19 (a few samples of this study predate the infection). Cell type and time point are not known.

The genes are TRBV5-1 and TRBJ2-7, with 7 bases aligning to TRBD1. This CDR3 comprises 13 residues. The germline gives CDR1 SGHRS, CDR2 YFSETQ. V lost 4 bases, J lost 7 bases, and 8 bases stayed unmatched. Written as DNA, the CDR3 is TGCGCCAGCAGCGGCACCGGGACAGCTGAGCAGTACTTC. Translation gives CASSGTGTAEQYF.

The chain links TRBV7-8 to TRBJ2-1; the match to TRBD2 covers 7 bases. The J segment lost 2 bases and the V segment lost 5 bases, leaving 9 bases of the junction unmatched. The germline V gene has CDR1 SGHVS and CDR2 FQNEAQ. This CDR3 region has 16 residues. This CDR3 reads CASSHTSALTYNEQFF. The CDR3 DNA reads TGTGCCAGCAGCCACACTAGCGCCTTAACCTACAATGAGCAGTTCTTC.

This clonotype has a count of ten or more. The J gene is TRBJ2-3, the V gene TRBV24-1; TRBD1 matches at 7 bases. J was trimmed by 1 base and V by 3 bases; bases with no gene match: 3. Germline V gene lookup returns CDR1 KGHDR and CDR2 SFDVKD. The CDR3 loop spans 15 amino acids. The CDR3 nucleotides are TGTGCCACCAGTGATATAGGACAGGGCACAGATACGCAGTATTTT. Translation gives CATSDIGQGTDTQYF.

This clonotype appeared a few times. The chain employs TRBV18 and TRBJ2-3, with 9 bases lining up with TRBD1. The trim removed 2 bases at V and 4 bases at J, leaving 4 bases unmatched. The CDR3 contains 15 residues. Germline values: CDR1 KGHSH, CDR2 LQKENI. CDR3 DNA: TGTGCCAGCTCACCAAGGACAGGGGAATCAGATACGCAGTATTTT. It encodes CASSPRTGESDTQYF. The full variable domain, with the rest looked up from reference TRBV18 and TRBJ2-3, is NAGVMQNPRHLVRRRGQEARLRCSPMKGHSHVYWYRQLPEEGLKFMVYLQKENIIDESGMPKERFSAEFPKEGPSILRIQQVVRGDSAAYFCASSPRTGESDTQYFGPGTRLTVL.

This clonotype showed up just a few times. This chain joins TRBV5-5 and TRBJ1-2; 7 bases align to TRBD1. This CDR3 spans 15 amino acids. Losses at the gene ends were 4 bases for V and 8 bases for J; bases not matched to a gene: 14. Germline V CDR1 and CDR2: SGHKS, YYEKEE (reference sequence). The CDR3 DNA reads TGTGCCAGCAGCCCCTACACGGAAGACAGGGCCGGCTACACCTTC. It encodes CASSPYTEDRAGYTF.